What follows are 15 T cell receptor beta chains derived from one specimen sequenced in a study of PD-L1 blockade in urothelial cancer. The time point denotes: peripheral blood 6 weeks after treatment start. TCRdb keeps only in-frame clones here, not all; method: immunoSEQ multiplex PCR. In the table there are 65,000 to 85,000 clones, approximately 90% of which are singletons. The source was PBMCs, collected around atezolizumab (anti-PD-L1) treatment. The receptors were gathered from a woman of 80 years or more with urothelial cancer.

CDR3 amino acids: CASSEGGFMVGNTIYF. The CDR3, as DNA: TGTGCCAGCAGTGAGGGGGGGTTTATGGTTGGAAACACCATATATTTT. The chain recombines TRBV6-1 with TRBJ1-3; TRBD1 might be the D (5 bases). With 3 bases removed from V and 3 bases from J, the gap between germline ends came to 15 bases. The CDR3 sequence is 16 residues long. In germline, CDR1 is MNHNS, CDR2 SASEGT.

V usage is TRBV5-6 and J usage is TRBJ2-7, with TRBD2 as a possible D gene (5 bases). Germline CDR1 SGHDT, CDR2 YYEEEE. The germline V and J ends were trimmed by 0 bases and 5 bases, with 9 bases remaining between them. There are 13 residues in the CDR3. The CDR3 coding sequence is TGTGCCAGCAGCTTGGGGGAGAAGGACGAGCAGTACTTC. Translating it yields CASSLGEKDEQYF.

The chain employs TRBV28 and TRBJ1-5; no firm D call. This CDR3 has 12 residues. V dropped 5 bases and J dropped 4 bases, with 6 bases sitting between them. Germline CDR1 reads MDHEN; CDR2 reads SYDVKM. The DNA of the CDR3 is TGTGCCAGCAGTACAATAAATCAGCCCCAGCATTTT. Protein: CASSTINQPQHF.

This chain connects TRBV27 to TRBJ2-3; TRBD2 aligns across 15 bases. Germline CDR1 reads MNHEY; CDR2 reads SMNVEV (reference sequence). This CDR3 region has 17 residues. J lost 2 bases, V lost 5 bases, and 5 bases had no gene match. CDR3 amino acids: CASSLGTSGGYTDTQYF. In nucleotides, the CDR3 is TGTGCCAGCAGTCTCGGGACTAGCGGGGGGTACACAGATACGCAGTATTTT.

This chain uses TRBV27 with TRBJ2-7; 8 nucleotides match TRBD2. The CDR3 loop spans 16 amino acids. Germline CDR1 is MNHEY and CDR2 is SMNVEV (reference sequence). J lost 4 bases, V lost 5 bases, and 13 bases had no gene match. CDR3 in amino acids: CASSREGGDRVYEQYF. CDR3 DNA: TGTGCCAGCAGTCGGGAGGGAGGGGACCGGGTTTACGAGCAGTACTTC.

The chain joins TRBV9 to TRBJ1-2; D unresolved. This CDR3 is 15 amino acids long. CDR1 is SGDLS and CDR2 is YYNGEE in the germline V gene. Trimming took off 3 bases at V and 6 bases at J, with 18 bases between the two ends. Here the CDR3 DNA reads TGTGCCAGCAGCGAGAGAATAGCAGTTGCAGATGGCTACACCTTC. It codes for CASSERIAVADGYTF. The variable domain in full, completed from reference TRBV9 and TRBJ1-2, reads DSGVTQTPKHLITATGQRVTLRCSPRSGDLSVYWYQQSLDQGLQFLIQYYNGEERAKGNILERFSAQQFPDLHSELNLSSLELGDSALYFCASSERIAVADGYTFGSGTRLTVV.

The chain links TRBV4-1 to TRBJ2-1, with TRBD2 matching 9 bases. CDR3 length: 16 residues. The germline CDR1 and CDR2 sequences are MGHRA and YSYEKL. V shed 0 bases and J 3 bases; nucleotides not matched to a gene: 3. The CDR3: CASSQEGSGSYNEQFF. CDR3 DNA sequence: TGCGCCAGCAGCCAAGAGGGTAGCGGGAGCTACAATGAGCAGTTCTTC.

This sequence joins TRBV7-9 and TRBJ1-1; 9 positions match TRBD1. Unmatched junction bases numbered 13, after V lost 4 bases and J lost 4 bases. The germline V gene encodes CDR1 SEHNR and CDR2 FQNEAQ (reference sequence). The CDR3 covers 17 residues. In DNA, the CDR3 is TGTGCCAGCAGCTCACTAACAGGGGGCGCATCCTCCACTGAAGCTTTCTTT. Translated: CASSSLTGGASSTEAFF. The full variable domain, in which reference TRBV7-9 and TRBJ1-1 provide the parts outside the CDR3, is DTGVSQNPRHKITKRGQNVTFRCDPISEHNRLYWYRQTLGQGPEFLTYFQNEAQLEKSRLLSDRFSAERPKGSFSTLEIQRTEQGDSAMYLCASSSLTGGASSTEAFFGQGTRLTVV.

The CDR3 region has the DNA TGTGCCAGCAGCCCCTCCATTGCGGGAGGCTTTCACGAGCAGTACTTC. Translated: CASSPSIAGGFHEQYF. The chain is built from TRBV7-9 and TRBJ2-7; 8 nucleotides agree with TRBD2. Germline V gene sequence: CDR1 SEHNR, CDR2 FQNEAQ (reference sequence). The CDR3 totals 16 residues. The trim removed 5 bases at V and 5 bases at J, leaving 14 bases unmatched.

Only a few counts were recorded for this clone. The chain couples TRBV19 to TRBJ1-5; 10 nucleotides match TRBD1. CDR3 length: 17 residues. Trimming removed 2 bases from V and 1 base from J; junction bases left unmatched: 5. From germline, CDR1 is LNHDA and CDR2 SQIVND (reference sequence). CDR3 sequence: CASSIFPGQGSNQPQHF. The CDR3 DNA reads TGTGCCAGTAGTATATTCCCGGGACAGGGGAGCAATCAGCCCCAGCATTTT.

The J gene is TRBJ1-5, the V gene TRBV7-8; no reliable D call. V was cut by 1 base and J by 6 bases, with 19 bases left in between. Germline V gene sequence: CDR1 SGHVS, CDR2 FQNEAQ. The CDR3 contains 17 residues. The DNA for the CDR3 is TGTGCCAGCAGCTTAGGGCCATCGGCAGGTTCGAGTCAGCCCCAGCATTTT. This sequence encodes CASSLGPSAGSSQPQHF.

The chain is built from TRBV19 and TRBJ2-4, with 10 bases aligning to TRBD2. The germline CDR1 and CDR2 sequences are LNHDA and SQIVND (reference sequence). Trimming took 5 bases from V and 6 from J; bases not matched to a gene: 4. The CDR3 runs to 14 residues. The DNA for the CDR3 is TGTGCCAGTAGTTCGAGGACTAGCGGAAACATTCAGTACTTC. It specifies CASSSRTSGNIQYF.

Here the CDR3 reads CASRRDSQETQYF. DNA for the CDR3: TGTGCCAGCAGGCGGGACAGCCAAGAGACCCAGTACTTC. V and J are TRBV27 and TRBJ2-5; maybe TRBD1 (7 bases). V was pared by 6 bases and J by 1 base, with 9 bases between. This CDR3 contains 13 residues. CDR1 is MNHEY and CDR2 is SMNVEV in the germline V gene (reference sequence).

The chain is built from TRBV27 and TRBJ2-1, with TRBD2 identical over 11 bases. The trim removed 3 bases at V and 1 base at J, leaving 11 bases unmatched. This CDR3 is 19 amino acids long. Germline values: CDR1 MNHEY, CDR2 SMNVEV (reference sequence). CDR3 region: CASSFGSGRVGGSYNEQFF. The CDR3, as DNA: TGTGCCAGCAGTTTTGGTAGCGGGAGGGTGGGTGGTTCCTACAATGAGCAGTTCTTC.

The gene calls are TRBV6-5 and TRBJ1-2; 9 bases fit TRBD1. From germline, CDR1 is MNHEY and CDR2 SVGAGI. This CDR3 comprises 14 residues. V trimming: 6 bases; J trimming: 4 bases; junction bases outside the gene matches: 6. The CDR3 loop is CASSRGQGSYGYTF. CDR3 DNA sequence: TGTGCCAGCAGCCGGGGACAGGGATCCTATGGCTACACCTTC.